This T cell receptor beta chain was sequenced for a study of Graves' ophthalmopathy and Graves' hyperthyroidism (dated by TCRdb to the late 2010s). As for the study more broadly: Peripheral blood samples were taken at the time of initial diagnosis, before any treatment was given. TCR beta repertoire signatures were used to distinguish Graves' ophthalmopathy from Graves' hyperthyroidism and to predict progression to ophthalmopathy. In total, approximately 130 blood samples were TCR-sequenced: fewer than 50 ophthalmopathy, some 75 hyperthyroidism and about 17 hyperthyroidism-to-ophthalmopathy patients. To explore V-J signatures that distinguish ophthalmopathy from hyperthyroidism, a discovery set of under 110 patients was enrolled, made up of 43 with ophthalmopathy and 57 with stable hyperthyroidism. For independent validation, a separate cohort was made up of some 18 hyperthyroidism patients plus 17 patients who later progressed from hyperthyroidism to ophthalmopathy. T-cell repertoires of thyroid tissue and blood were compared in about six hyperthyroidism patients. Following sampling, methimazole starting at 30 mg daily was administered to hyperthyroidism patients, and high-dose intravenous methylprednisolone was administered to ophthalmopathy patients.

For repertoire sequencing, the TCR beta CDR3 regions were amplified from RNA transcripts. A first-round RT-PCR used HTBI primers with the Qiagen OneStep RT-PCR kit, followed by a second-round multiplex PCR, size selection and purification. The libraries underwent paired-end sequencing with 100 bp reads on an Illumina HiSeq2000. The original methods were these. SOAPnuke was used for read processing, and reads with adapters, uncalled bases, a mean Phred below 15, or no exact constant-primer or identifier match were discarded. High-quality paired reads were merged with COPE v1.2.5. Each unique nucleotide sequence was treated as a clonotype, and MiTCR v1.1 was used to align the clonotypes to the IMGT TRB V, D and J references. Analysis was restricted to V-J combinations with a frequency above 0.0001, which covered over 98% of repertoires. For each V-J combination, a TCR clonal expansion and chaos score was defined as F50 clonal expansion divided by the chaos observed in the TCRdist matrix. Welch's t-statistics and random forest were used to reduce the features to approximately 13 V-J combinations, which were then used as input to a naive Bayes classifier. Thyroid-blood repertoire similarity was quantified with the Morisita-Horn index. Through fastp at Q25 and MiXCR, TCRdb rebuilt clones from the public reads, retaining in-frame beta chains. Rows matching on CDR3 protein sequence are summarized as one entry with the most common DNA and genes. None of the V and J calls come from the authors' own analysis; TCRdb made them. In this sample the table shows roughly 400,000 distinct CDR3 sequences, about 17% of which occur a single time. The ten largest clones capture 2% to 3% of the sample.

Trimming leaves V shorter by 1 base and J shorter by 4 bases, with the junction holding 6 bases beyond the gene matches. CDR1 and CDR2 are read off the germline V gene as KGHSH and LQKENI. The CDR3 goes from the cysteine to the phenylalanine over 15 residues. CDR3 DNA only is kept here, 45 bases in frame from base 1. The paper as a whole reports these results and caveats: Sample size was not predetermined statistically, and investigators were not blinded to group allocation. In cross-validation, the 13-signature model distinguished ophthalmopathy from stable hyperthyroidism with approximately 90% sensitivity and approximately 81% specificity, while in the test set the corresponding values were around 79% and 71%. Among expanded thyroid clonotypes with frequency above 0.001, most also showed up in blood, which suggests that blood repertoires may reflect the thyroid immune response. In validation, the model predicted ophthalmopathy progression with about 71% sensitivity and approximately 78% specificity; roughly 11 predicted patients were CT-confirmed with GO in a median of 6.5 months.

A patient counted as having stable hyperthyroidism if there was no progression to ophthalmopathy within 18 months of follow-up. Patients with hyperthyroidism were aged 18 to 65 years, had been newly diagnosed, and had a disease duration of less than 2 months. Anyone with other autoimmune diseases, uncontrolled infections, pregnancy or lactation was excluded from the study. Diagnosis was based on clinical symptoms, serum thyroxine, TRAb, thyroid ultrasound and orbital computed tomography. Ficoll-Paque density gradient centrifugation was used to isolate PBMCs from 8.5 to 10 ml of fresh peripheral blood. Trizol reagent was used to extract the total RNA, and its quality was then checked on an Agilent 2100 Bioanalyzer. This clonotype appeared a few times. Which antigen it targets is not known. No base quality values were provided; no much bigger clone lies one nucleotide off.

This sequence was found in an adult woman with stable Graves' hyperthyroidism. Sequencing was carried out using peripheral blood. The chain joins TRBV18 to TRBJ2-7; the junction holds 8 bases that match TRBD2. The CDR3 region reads CASSPLSGSQYEQYF. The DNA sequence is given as TGTGCCAGCTCACCACTCAGCGGGAGCCAGTACGAGCAGTACTTC.